Described below is a single T cell receptor (beta chain) sequence and its context. Its target is unknown. The data originate from a study of cytotoxic CD8 clonotypes in ibrutinib-treated CLL. Here immunoSEQ multiplex PCR was the method, and the copy in TCRdb shows in-frame clones only, minus some. The sample records roughly 150,000 clones, approximately 77% being singletons. Study results and caveats: The public clonotypes identified were infrequent and showed contraction or stability on treatment. Timing of sampling differed between sustained-remission and progressing patients.

Cryopreserved PBMCs yielded approximately 2 micrograms of genomic DNA for TCR beta libraries. Germline V CDR1 and CDR2: SNHLY, FYNNEI. The CDR3 totals 14 residues. V was trimmed by 8 bases and J by 2 bases, leaving 14 bases between them. This sequence was found in a human donor with chronic lymphocytic leukemia. The sample was PBMCs, taken after 12 months of ibrutinib treatment. V is TRBV2 and J is TRBJ2-3; D is perhaps TRBD1 or TRBD2 (5 bases each). CDR3 loop: CASARGETTDTQYF. The CDR3 DNA reads TGTGCCAGCGCCCGAGGGGAGACCACAGATACGCAGTATTTT.